This paragraph covers one TCR beta chain sequence. Antigen unknown. The sample comes from a study of T cells after posttransplantation cyclophosphamide. Study-level points and caveats: TRB clonality was highly associated with recipient CMV seropositivity and reactivation. Donor-recipient repertoire similarity was low at 1-2 months, rising over year one.

This CDR3 has 13 amino acids. Germline CDR1 reads SGHTA; CDR2 reads FQGTGA. Trimming stripped 5 bases from V and 4 bases from J, with 8 bases between. Profiled with immunoSEQ multiplex PCR; TCRdb holds only in-frame clones, not every one. The sample gives about 32,000 clones, around 90% of which show up once; about 16% is in the top ten. The TCR sequence derives from a middle-aged woman with a blood cancer, CMV-positive, and with a related stem cell donor. V is TRBV7-3 and J is TRBJ2-2; no reliable D call. The sequencing input was PBMCs. The CDR3 DNA is TGTGCCAGCAGCCTCCGGTCCACCGGGGAGCTGTTTTTT. Its protein is CASSLRSTGELFF.